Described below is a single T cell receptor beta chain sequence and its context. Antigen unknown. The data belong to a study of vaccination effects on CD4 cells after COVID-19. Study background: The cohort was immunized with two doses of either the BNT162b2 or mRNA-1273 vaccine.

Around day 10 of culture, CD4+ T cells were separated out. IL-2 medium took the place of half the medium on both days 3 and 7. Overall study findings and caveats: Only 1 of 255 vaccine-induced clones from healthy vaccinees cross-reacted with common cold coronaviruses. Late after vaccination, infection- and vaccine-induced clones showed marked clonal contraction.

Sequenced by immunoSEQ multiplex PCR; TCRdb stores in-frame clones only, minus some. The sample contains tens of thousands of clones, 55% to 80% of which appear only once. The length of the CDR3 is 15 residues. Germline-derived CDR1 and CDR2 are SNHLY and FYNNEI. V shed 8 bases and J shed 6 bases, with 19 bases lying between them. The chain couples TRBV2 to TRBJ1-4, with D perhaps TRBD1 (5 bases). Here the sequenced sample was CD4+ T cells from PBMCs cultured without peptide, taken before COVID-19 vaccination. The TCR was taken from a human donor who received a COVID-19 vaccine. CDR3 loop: CASRDPRGGDEKLFF. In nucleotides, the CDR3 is TGTGCCAGCCGGGACCCGAGGGGCGGCGATGAAAAACTGTTTTTT.